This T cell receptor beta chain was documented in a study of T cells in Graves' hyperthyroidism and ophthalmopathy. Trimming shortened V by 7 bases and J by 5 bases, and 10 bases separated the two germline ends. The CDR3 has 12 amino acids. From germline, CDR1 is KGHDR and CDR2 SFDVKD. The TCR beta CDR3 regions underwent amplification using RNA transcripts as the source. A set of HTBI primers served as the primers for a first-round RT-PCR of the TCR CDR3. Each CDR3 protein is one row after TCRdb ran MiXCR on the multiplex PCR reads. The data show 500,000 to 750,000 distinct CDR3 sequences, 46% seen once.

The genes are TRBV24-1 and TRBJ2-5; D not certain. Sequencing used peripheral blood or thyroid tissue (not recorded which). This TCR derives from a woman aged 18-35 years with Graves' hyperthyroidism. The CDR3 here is CATSRGEETQYF. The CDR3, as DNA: TGTGCCACCAGCCGTGGTGAGGAGACCCAGTACTTC.